This record concerns one TCR beta chain sequence. This entry comes from a study of radiotherapy plus CTLA-4 blockade in lung cancer. This table comes from immunoSEQ multiplex PCR, and its TCRdb copy is limited to in-frame clones, with some not included. The sample carries more than 55,000 clones, around 79% recorded once. The clonotype was recovered from a human donor with non-small cell lung cancer who had a complete response to radiotherapy plus ipilimumab. The specimen comprised peripheral blood, sampled from a patient treated with radiotherapy plus ipilimumab.

This CDR3 is CSVDQGPGAEAFF. In DNA form, the CDR3 reads TGCAGCGTTGACCAGGGGCCAGGCGCTGAAGCTTTCTTT. The chain joins TRBV29-1 to TRBJ1-1; TRBD1 is a possible D gene (6 bases). The V end lost 3 bases, the J end lost 6 bases, and 14 bases lay between the germline ends. CDR3 length: 13 residues. Germline CDR1 SQVTM, CDR2 ANQGSEA. The full variable domain, with the rest looked up from reference TRBV29-1 and TRBJ1-1, is SAVISQKPSRDICQRGTSLTIQCQVDSQVTMMFWYRQQPGQSLTLIATANQGSEATYESGFVIDKFPISRPNLTFSTLTVSNMSPEDSSIYLCSVDQGPGAEAFFGQGTRLTVV.